A single T cell receptor beta chain is shown here with its context. Data came from immunoSEQ multiplex PCR; TCRdb stores just in-frame clones and leaves some out. The sample includes more than 95,000 clones, around 89% of them seen just once. The CDR3 extends over 13 amino acids. Germline values: CDR1 LGHDT, CDR2 YNNKEL (reference sequence). Trimming stripped 1 base from V and 16 bases from J, with 17 bases between. These data are taken from a study of control samples from healthy donors and cancer patients. This sequence joins TRBV3-1 (or the pseudogene TRBV3-2) and TRBJ2-1; D is uncertain. The clonotype was recovered from a man in his sixties with lung cancer. The sample was PBMCs. The CDR3 DNA reads TGTGCCAGCAGCCAAGGGTTGGCTCTGCCTCTTTTCTTC. It is translated as CASSQGLALPLFF.